The rows below give T cell receptor beta chains drawn from one sample of a study of CD8 T cells in ankylosing spondylitis. In TCRdb, the 5' RACE reads were re-called with MiXCR into one record per CDR3 protein. The sample holds about 210,000 distinct CDR3 sequences, 6% to 8.5% seen once. The source material was blood, either unsorted or a sorted T cell fraction (not recorded which). Receptor source: a male donor with ankylosing spondylitis. Each CDR3 is given with its conserved first and last residue. The D gene is left open where the match is weak. Some rows have no size entry. The others give once, few or many, or a class for an expanded clone.

D | J | size | V | CDR3 | DNA
- | TRBJ2-3 | few | TRBV3-1 | CASSPGGVSGGGTDTQYF | TGTGCCAGCAGCCCTGGCGGGGTATCAGGGGGTGGCACAGATACGCAGTATTTT
TRBD1 | TRBJ1-2 | many | TRBV7-9 | CASSLVQGAVPRTF | TGTGCCAGCAGCTTAGTTCAGGGGGCTGTGCCGCGGACCTTC
- | TRBJ1-2 | many | TRBV7-9 | CASSMGPGYGYTF | TGTGCCAGCAGCATGGGGCCAGGGTATGGCTACACCTTC
- | TRBJ1-5 | - | TRBV20-1 | CSARTRESNQPQHF | TGCAGTGCTCGCACCCGGGAGAGCAATCAGCCCCAGCATTTT
TRBD2 | TRBJ2-1 | many | TRBV4-3 | CASTPGWGGSYNEQFF | TGCGCCAGCACCCCAGGGTGGGGGGGCTCCTACAATGAGCAGTTCTTC
TRBD2 | TRBJ2-1 | few | TRBV5-8 | CASSLGEGRMVQFF | TGTGCCAGCAGCCTGGGGGAGGGCCGTATGGTGCAGTTCTTC
- | TRBJ1-5 | - | TRBV20-1 | CSARVPGALKGQPQHF | TGCAGTGCTAGAGTTCCGGGGGCACTCAAGGGGCAGCCCCAGCATTTT
TRBD1 | TRBJ2-4 | few | TRBV10-1 | CASSESTGQGGNIQYF | TGCGCCAGCAGTGAGTCGACGGGACAGGGGGGAAACATTCAGTACTTC
- | TRBJ1-2 | many | TRBV25-1 | CASNRDSVPGYTF | TGTGCCAGCAACCGAGACAGTGTTCCTGGCTACACCTTC
TRBD2 | TRBJ2-1 | - | TRBV27 | CASKGGSTVEQFF | TGTGCCAGCAAGGGCGGGAGCACGGTTGAGCAGTTCTTC
TRBD2 | TRBJ2-1 | many | TRBV11-2 | CASSPLLAGGPSYNEQFF | TGTGCCAGCAGCCCGTTACTAGCGGGAGGGCCCTCCTACAATGAGCAGTTCTTC
- | TRBJ2-5 | - | TRBV18 | CASSPWISGETQYF | TGTGCCAGCTCACCATGGATCTCTGGGGAGACCCAGTACTTC
- | TRBJ1-2 | - | TRBV29-1 | CSVEVSNYGYTF | TGCAGCGTTGAGGTGTCTAACTATGGCTACACCTTC
- | TRBJ2-1 | many | TRBV12-3/TRBV12-4 | CASTLGGSYNEQFF | TGTGCCAGCACCTTAGGGGGGTCCTACAATGAGCAGTTCTTC
- | TRBJ1-2 | many | TRBV12-3/TRBV12-4 | CASSAPGQAPGYTF | TGTGCCAGCAGTGCCCCGGGACAAGCGCCAGGCTACACCTTC
TRBD1 | TRBJ2-7 | many | TRBV29-1 | CSVEGWGQGAGEQYF | TGCAGCGTTGAAGGATGGGGACAGGGGGCGGGAGAGCAGTACTTC
- | TRBJ2-3 | few | TRBV6-5 | CASSYSPLAVFTDTQYF | TGTGCCAGCAGTTACTCCCCATTAGCGGTCTTCACAGATACGCAGTATTTT
TRBD1 | TRBJ2-2 | - | TRBV27 | CASSLQGALGELFF | TGTGCCAGCAGTTTACAGGGGGCGTTAGGGGAGCTGTTTTTT
- | TRBJ1-3 | many | TRBV7-2 | CASSNREFSGNTIYF | TGTGCCAGCAGCAACAGAGAGTTCTCTGGAAACACCATATATTTT
- | TRBJ1-6 | many | TRBV4-2 | CASSQSSYSNSPLHF | TGTGCCAGCAGCCAATCTTCTTACAGTAATTCACCCCTCCACTTT
TRBD2 | TRBJ2-7 | many | TRBV6-1 | CASRSGGSYEQYF | TGTGCCAGCAGGAGCGGGGGGTCCTACGAGCAGTACTTC
TRBD2 | TRBJ2-1 | - | TRBV14 | CASSQDWTQRGGPYNEQFF | TGTGCCAGCAGCCAAGATTGGACCCAGCGGGGGGGTCCTTACAATGAGCAGTTCTTC
- | TRBJ2-2 | - | TRBV20-1 | CSARVSPGELFF | TGCAGTGCTAGAGTCAGTCCCGGGGAGCTGTTTTTT
TRBD2 | TRBJ2-7 | many | TRBV7-6 | CASSPKTSAYEQYF | TGTGCCAGCAGCCCGAAGACTAGCGCCTACGAGCAGTACTTC
- | TRBJ2-3 | many | TRBV29-1 | CSALSARAHTDTQYF | TGCAGCGCCCTCTCCGCGCGAGCCCACACAGATACGCAGTATTTT
- | TRBJ2-2 | many | TRBV7-7 | CASSFSAEGTGELFF | TGTGCTAGCAGCTTCAGTGCGGAGGGGACCGGGGAGCTGTTTTTT
TRBD2 | TRBJ2-1 | - | TRBV11-1 | CASSRGTSGNNEQFF | TGTGCCAGCAGCCGAGGGACTAGCGGGAACAATGAGCAGTTCTTC
- | TRBJ2-3 | - | TRBV13 | CASSPRHGRDTQYF | TGTGCCAGCAGTCCCCGGCACGGGCGGGATACGCAGTATTTT
TRBD1 | TRBJ2-7 | many | TRBV20-1 | CSARPGTGSYEQYF | TGCAGTGCTCGACCCGGGACAGGGTCCTACGAGCAGTACTTC
- | TRBJ2-7 | many | TRBV27 | CASGPEQYF | TGTGCCAGCGGGCCCGAGCAGTACTTC